The source of this T cell receptor (beta chain) is a study of blood T cell repertoires in COVID-19. The V gene's germline CDR1 is SGHRS and CDR2 YFSETQ. This CDR3 has 9 amino acids. Profiled with immunoSEQ multiplex PCR; TCRdb holds only in-frame clones, not every one. The data hold more than 300,000 clones, with approximately 90% observed a single time. With regard to this clone: Germline and junction disagree at one end, which may indicate a read error.

The V call is TRBV5-1, the J call TRBJ1-2; a weak D match, TRBD1 (5 bases). The sequenced sample was PBMCs or T cells enriched from blood (not recorded which). This TCR derives from a middle-aged woman who had been exposed to COVID-19. The CDR3 region has the DNA TGCGCCAGCATGGCGGACAACCCCTTC. Translated, it gives CASMADNPF.